Listed here are 14 T cell receptor beta chains from one sample, sequenced in a study of lymphopenia after photon versus proton radiotherapy. Measured with immunoSEQ multiplex PCR; TCRdb has only the in-frame clones, and not every one. The profile shows about 33,000 clones, under 90% of them singletons. The source material was peripheral blood, sampled from a patient treated with photon-based radiotherapy. These receptors originate from a woman between 45 and 60 years old with pancreatic cancer.

The rearrangement joins TRBV7-2 to TRBJ2-7; no reliable D call. This CDR3 contains 15 residues. Germline V CDR1 and CDR2: SGHTA, FQGNSA. V was shortened by 5 bases and J by 3 bases, with 17 bases between the two germline ends. This chain's CDR3 is CASSPRSSEYYEQYF. CDR3 in DNA: TGTGCCAGCAGCCCACGCTCGTCGGAATACTACGAGCAGTACTTC.

The chain recombines TRBV5-1 with TRBJ1-6; D gene unclear. This CDR3 has 15 residues. V was shortened by 0 bases and J by 7 bases, with 11 bases between the two germline ends. Germline lookup yields CDR1 SGHRS and CDR2 YFSETQ. The CDR3 DNA reads TGCGCCAGCAGCTTGGACGGTCAGTACAATTCACCCCTCCACTTT. Amino acid sequence: CASSLDGQYNSPLHF.

The J gene is TRBJ2-7, the V gene TRBV6-1; D may correspond to TRBD1 or TRBD2 (5 bases each). The CDR3 contains 15 residues. V was trimmed by 6 bases and J by 0 bases, leaving 15 bases between them. Germline CDR1 reads MNHNS; CDR2 reads SASEGT. Here the CDR3 reads CASRERDRNSYEQYF. CDR3 DNA: TGTGCCAGCAGGGAACGGGACCGCAACTCCTACGAGCAGTACTTC.

This clone was observed a single time. The rearrangement joins TRBV10-3 to TRBJ1-5; weak D call: TRBD1 (5 bases). This CDR3 spans 12 amino acids. Between the trimmed V and J ends, which lost 8 bases and 2 bases, there was a span of 7 bases. Germline CDR1 and CDR2: ENHRY and SYGVKD. Written as DNA, the CDR3 is TGTGCCATCGGGGGGGGCAATCAGCCCCAGCATTTT. Translated, it gives CAIGGGNQPQHF.

The V call is TRBV28, the J call TRBJ1-3, with TRBD1 identical over 8 bases. CDR1 is MDHEN, CDR2 SYDVKM, per germline. J lost 2 bases, V lost 2 bases, and 8 bases had no gene match. The CDR3 is 17 residues long. The CDR3 is CASSLTGGPKTGNTIYF. The CDR3 coding sequence is TGTGCCAGCAGTTTAACAGGGGGACCCAAAACTGGAAACACCATATATTTT. The whole variable domain, filled in from reference TRBV28 and TRBJ1-3, reads DVKVTQSSRYLVKRTGEKVFLECVQDMDHENMFWYRQDPGLGLRLIYFSYDVKMKEKGDIPEGYSVSREKKERFSLILESASTNQTSMYLCASSLTGGPKTGNTIYFGEGSWLTVV.

This clone has just one count. This chain joins TRBV28 and TRBJ2-7, with 7 nucleotides matching TRBD1. V shed 6 bases, J shed 2 bases, and the junction held 7 bases outside the gene matches. The CDR3 has 14 amino acids. Germline loops: CDR1 MDHEN, CDR2 SYDVKM. CDR3 protein: CASSLTGAAYEQYF. In DNA form, the CDR3 reads TGTGCCAGCAGCCTTACAGGGGCGGCCTACGAGCAGTACTTC.

The chain joins TRBV5-6 to TRBJ1-3; the D gene is possibly TRBD1 (6 bases). Germline CDR1 SGHDT, CDR2 YYEEEE. The CDR3 is 16 residues long. Trimming removed 0 bases from V and 0 bases from J, with 10 bases in between. The CDR3 loop reads CASSLAGGSSGNTIYF. CDR3 coding DNA: TGTGCCAGCAGCTTGGCGGGGGGCTCCTCTGGAAACACCATATATTTT.

Remarks on this clone: The junction does not match germline at one end; this may be a read error. J is TRBJ2-1 and V is TRBV11-2; 7 bases map to TRBD2. In germline, CDR1 is SGHAT, CDR2 FQNNGV. The CDR3 is 17 amino acids. The CDR3 bases are TGTGCCAGCAGTTTAGACCCAACGGGAGGTTCCTACAATGAGCAGTTCTTC. It codes for CASSLDPTGGSYNEQFF. Full variable domain (rest looked up from reference TRBV11-2 and TRBJ2-1): EAGVAQSPRYKIIEKRQSVAFWCNPISGHATLYWYQQILGQGPKLLIQFQNNGVVDDSQLPKDRFSAERLKGVDSTLKIQPAKLEDSAVYLCASSLDPTGGSYNEQFFGPGTRLTVL.

The chain links TRBV14 to TRBJ1-2; perhaps TRBD1 as D (5 bases). V lost 0 bases, J lost 8 bases, and 19 bases lay in between. This CDR3 contains 16 residues. Germline lookup yields CDR1 SGHDN and CDR2 FVKESK. The CDR3 bases are TGTGCCAGCAGCCAAGAAGATCCAGCCTTTTGGGGGGGCTACACCTTC. Translated, it gives CASSQEDPAFWGGYTF.

The chain uses TRBV18 and TRBJ2-7, with D perhaps matching TRBD1 or TRBD2 (5 bases each). CDR3 size: 14 residues. Between the trimmed V and J ends, which lost 1 base and 3 bases, there was a span of 10 bases. CDR1 and CDR2 from the germline V gene are KGHSH and LQKENI. In DNA form, the CDR3 reads TGTGCCAGCTCACCACTGCCAGGGAGCTACGAGCAGTACTTC. It translates to CASSPLPGSYEQYF.

The gene calls are TRBV30 and TRBJ2-7; D is possibly TRBD2 (6 bases). CDR3 length: 13 amino acids. Trimming shortened V by 2 bases and J by 0 bases, and 8 bases separated the two germline ends. Germline CDR1 is GTSNPN and CDR2 is SVGIG (reference sequence). The chain's CDR3 is CAWSLGSSYEQYF. The DNA of the CDR3 is TGTGCCTGGAGTCTCGGGAGCTCCTACGAGCAGTACTTC. The full variable domain, in which reference TRBV30 and TRBJ2-7 provide the parts outside the CDR3, is SQTIHQWPATLVQPVGSPLSLECTVEGTSNPNLYWYRQAAGRGLQLLFYSVGIGQISSEVPQNLSASRPQDRQFILSSKKLLLSDSGFYLCAWSLGSSYEQYFGPGTRLTVT.

This clone was detected only a few times. This sequence joins TRBV11-2 and TRBJ1-1; TRBD1 matches at 10 bases. In germline, CDR1 is SGHAT, CDR2 FQNNGV. J was trimmed by 0 bases and V by 5 bases; bases with no gene match: 12. The CDR3 is made up of 18 amino acids. Here the CDR3 reads CASSPGTGVRHMNTEAFF. Here the CDR3 DNA reads TGTGCCAGCAGCCCTGGGACAGGGGTACGGCACATGAACACTGAAGCTTTCTTT. The full variable domain, with the rest looked up from reference TRBV11-2 and TRBJ1-1, is EAGVAQSPRYKIIEKRQSVAFWCNPISGHATLYWYQQILGQGPKLLIQFQNNGVVDDSQLPKDRFSAERLKGVDSTLKIQPAKLEDSAVYLCASSPGTGVRHMNTEAFFGQGTRLTVV.

The gene calls are TRBV29-1 and TRBJ1-1; tentatively, D is TRBD1 (6 bases). This CDR3 has 13 residues. Germline-derived CDR1 and CDR2 are SQVTM and ANQGSEA. The V end lost 5 bases, the J end lost 1 base, and 11 bases lay between the germline ends. CDR3 amino acids: CSVLRGSNTEAFF. The CDR3 bases are TGCAGCGTTCTTAGGGGGTCGAACACTGAAGCTTTCTTT. The entire variable domain, with the rest obtained from reference TRBV29-1 and TRBJ1-1, is as follows: SAVISQKPSRDICQRGTSLTIQCQVDSQVTMMFWYRQQPGQSLTLIATANQGSEATYESGFVIDKFPISRPNLTFSTLTVSNMSPEDSSIYLCSVLRGSNTEAFFGQGTRLTVV.

The CDR3 region is CASSGAGVWGLGEQFF. In nucleotides, the CDR3 is TGTGCCAGCAGTGGGGCGGGAGTCTGGGGGCTGGGTGAGCAGTTCTTC. V and J are TRBV2 and TRBJ2-1; a possible D gene is TRBD2 (7 bases). Trimming cost V 4 bases and J 9 bases, with 22 bases left between them. Per germline, CDR1 SNHLY and CDR2 FYNNEI. The CDR3 has 16 residues.